This T cell receptor (beta chain) was recorded in a study of blood T cells in healthy people across ages. Worth noting for this clonotype: Its antigen is unknown.

Findings and caveats of the study: TCR beta diversity, measured per million T cells, fell in a roughly linear way with age.

The CDR3 runs to 16 residues. J gave up 5 bases and V 5 bases, and 8 bases lay outside the gene matches. Germline CDR1 DFQATT, CDR2 SNEGSKA (reference sequence). PCR was performed a second time for 7 to 11 cycles using a sample-barcoded 5' primer and a J-beta primer mix. MiXCR, run by TCRdb on the 5' RACE reads, gives a single entry per CDR3 protein. The table lists hundreds of thousands of distinct CDR3 sequences, roughly 24% of them singletons, with 3% in the top ten. These data also formed part of another study, on T cells of mothers and their children. In that study: Reverse transcription into cDNA received all extracted RNA, at roughly 1.6 ug per 15 ul.

This clonotype originated in a boy aged 5-17 years in good health. The sequenced sample was blood. This chain connects TRBV20-1 to TRBJ2-1, with 14 bases lining up with TRBD2. The CDR3 reads CSARLAGGPSHNEQFF. The CDR3 bases are TGCAGTGCTCGACTAGCGGGGGGGCCTTCCCACAATGAGCAGTTCTTC.